This T cell receptor (beta chain) was found in a study of T cells after yellow fever vaccination. In the study overall: Fractions of low cell number were prepared using SMART-Seq v4 Ultra Low Input. Broader study findings: The secondary response peaked faster, at day 5 versus 15, but was weaker. Subsequent to the booster, the majority of primary-vaccination clones reappeared (roughly 96% CD4, about 90% CD8).

Germline values: CDR1 SGHTA, CDR2 FQGNSA. The V end lost 5 bases, the J end lost 6 bases, and 17 bases lay between the germline ends. The CDR3 runs to 14 residues. A universal primer site and UMIs were added as TCR cDNA was made by 5'RACE template switching. TCRdb fed the 5' RACE reads into MiXCR, producing one record per CDR3 protein. The data hold 350,000 to 450,000 distinct CDR3 sequences, with about 6.2% observed a single time. This clonotype was found a few times. Antigen: not known. The specimen was PBMCs, collected 5 days after the yellow fever booster vaccination. The chain joins TRBV7-2 to TRBJ2-7; D possibly corresponds to TRBD1 (5 bases). The source of this sequence is a man aged 25-45 years who received the YFV17D yellow fever vaccine. CDR3 loop: CASSARQGAFEQYF. The DNA of the CDR3 is TGTGCCAGCAGCGCCCGACAAGGGGCGTTCGAGCAGTACTTC.